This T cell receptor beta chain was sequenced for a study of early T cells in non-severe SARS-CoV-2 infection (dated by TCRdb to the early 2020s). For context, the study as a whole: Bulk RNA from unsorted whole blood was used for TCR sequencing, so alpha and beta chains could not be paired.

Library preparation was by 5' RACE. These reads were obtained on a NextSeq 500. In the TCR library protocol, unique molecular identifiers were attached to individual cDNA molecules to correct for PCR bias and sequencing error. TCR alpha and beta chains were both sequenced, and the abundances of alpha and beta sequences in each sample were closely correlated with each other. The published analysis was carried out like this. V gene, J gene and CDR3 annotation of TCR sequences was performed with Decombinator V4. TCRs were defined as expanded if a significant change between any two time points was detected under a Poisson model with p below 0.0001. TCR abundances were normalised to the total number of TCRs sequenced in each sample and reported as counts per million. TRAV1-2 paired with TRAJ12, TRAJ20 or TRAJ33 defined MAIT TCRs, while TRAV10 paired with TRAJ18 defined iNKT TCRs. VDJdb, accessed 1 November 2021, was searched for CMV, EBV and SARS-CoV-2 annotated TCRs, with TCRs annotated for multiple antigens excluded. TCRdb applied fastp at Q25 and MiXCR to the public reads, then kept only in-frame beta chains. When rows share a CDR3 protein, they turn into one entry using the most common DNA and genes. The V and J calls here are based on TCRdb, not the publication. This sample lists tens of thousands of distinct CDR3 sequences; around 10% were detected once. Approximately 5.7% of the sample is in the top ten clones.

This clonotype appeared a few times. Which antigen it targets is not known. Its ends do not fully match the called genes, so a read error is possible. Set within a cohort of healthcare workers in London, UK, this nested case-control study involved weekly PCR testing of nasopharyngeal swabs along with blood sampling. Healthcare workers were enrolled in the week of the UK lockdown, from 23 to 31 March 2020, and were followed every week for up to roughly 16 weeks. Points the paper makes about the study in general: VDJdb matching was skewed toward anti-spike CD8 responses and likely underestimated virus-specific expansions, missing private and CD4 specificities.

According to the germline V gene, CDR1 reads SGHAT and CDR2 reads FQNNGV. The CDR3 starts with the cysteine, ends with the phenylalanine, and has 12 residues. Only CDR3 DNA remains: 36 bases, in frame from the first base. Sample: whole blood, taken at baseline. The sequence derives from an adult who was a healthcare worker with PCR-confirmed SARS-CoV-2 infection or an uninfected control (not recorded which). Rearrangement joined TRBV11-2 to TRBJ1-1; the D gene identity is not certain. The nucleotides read TGTGCCAGCAGTTTAGCGAACACTGAAGCTTTCTTT. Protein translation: CASSLANTEAFF.